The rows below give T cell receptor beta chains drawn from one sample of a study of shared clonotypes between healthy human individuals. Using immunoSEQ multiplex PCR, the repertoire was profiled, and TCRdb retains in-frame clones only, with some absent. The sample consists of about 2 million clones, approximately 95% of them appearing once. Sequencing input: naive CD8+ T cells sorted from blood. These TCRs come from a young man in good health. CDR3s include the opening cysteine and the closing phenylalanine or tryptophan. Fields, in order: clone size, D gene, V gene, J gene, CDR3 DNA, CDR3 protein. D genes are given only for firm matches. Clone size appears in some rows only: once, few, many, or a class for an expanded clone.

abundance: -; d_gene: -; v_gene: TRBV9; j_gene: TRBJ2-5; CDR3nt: TGTGCCAGCAGCTCCTCGGGACTTGTCGAGACCCAGTACTTC; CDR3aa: CASSSSGLVETQYF
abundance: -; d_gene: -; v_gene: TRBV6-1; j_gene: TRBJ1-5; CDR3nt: TGTGCCAGCAAGGAGGGATTAGGCAATCAGCCCCAGCATTTT; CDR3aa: CASKEGLGNQPQHF
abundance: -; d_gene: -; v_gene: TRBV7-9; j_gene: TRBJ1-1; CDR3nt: TGTGCCAGCAGTCCCGAAGGGAACACTGAAGCTTTCTTT; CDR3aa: CASSPEGNTEAFF
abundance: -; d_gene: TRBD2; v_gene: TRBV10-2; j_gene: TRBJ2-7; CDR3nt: TGCGCCAGCAGTGATTCTAGCGGGAGGTTCTACTACGAGCAGTACTTC; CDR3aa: CASSDSSGRFYYEQYF
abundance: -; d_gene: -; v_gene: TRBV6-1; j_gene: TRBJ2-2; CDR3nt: TGTGCCAGCAGTAGTACAGGGAACGGGGAGCTGTTTTTT; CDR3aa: CASSSTGNGELFF
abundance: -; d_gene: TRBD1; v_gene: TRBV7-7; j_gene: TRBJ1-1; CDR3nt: TGTGCTAGCAGCTCTTTCACAGGGGCCGAAGCTTTCTTT; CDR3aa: CASSSFTGAEAFF
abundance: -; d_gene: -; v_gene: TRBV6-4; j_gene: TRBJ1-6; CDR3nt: TGTGCCAGCCCCGACGGGGGCAGGGGAGGCAATTCACCCCTCCACTTT; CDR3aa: CASPDGGRGGNSPLHF
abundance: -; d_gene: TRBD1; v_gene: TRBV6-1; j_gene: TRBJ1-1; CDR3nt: TGTGCCAGCAGTGAAGGGACAGGGGTCACTGAAGCTTTCTTT; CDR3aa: CASSEGTGVTEAFF
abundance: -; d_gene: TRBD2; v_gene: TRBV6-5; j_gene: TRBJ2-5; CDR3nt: TGTGCCAGCAGTCTAGGGGAGGGAGAGACCCAGTACTTC; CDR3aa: CASSLGEGETQYF
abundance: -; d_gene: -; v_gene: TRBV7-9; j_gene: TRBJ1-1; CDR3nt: TGTGCCAGCAGCTACCTTCCTGAGGCTTTCTTT; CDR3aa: CASSYLPEAFF
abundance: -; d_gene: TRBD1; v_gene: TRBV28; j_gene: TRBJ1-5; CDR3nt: TGTGCCAGCAGTATCTTTCTGACAGGGTCCAATCAGCCCCAGCATTTT; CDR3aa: CASSIFLTGSNQPQHF
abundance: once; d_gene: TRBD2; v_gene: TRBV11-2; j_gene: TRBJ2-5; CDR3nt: TGTGCCAGCACCGTCCTAGAGGGACTAGGGCATTTTAGTACCCAGTACTTC; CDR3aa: CASTVLEGLGHFSTQYF
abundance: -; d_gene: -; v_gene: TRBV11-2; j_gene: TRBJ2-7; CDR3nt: TGTGCCAGCAGCGTCCAGGGTTCCTACGAGCAGTACTTC; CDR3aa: CASSVQGSYEQYF
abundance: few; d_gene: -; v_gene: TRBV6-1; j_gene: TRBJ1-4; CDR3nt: TGTGCCAGCAGTGCCTCCGGGACATGGGATGAAAAACTGTTTTTT; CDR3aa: CASSASGTWDEKLFF
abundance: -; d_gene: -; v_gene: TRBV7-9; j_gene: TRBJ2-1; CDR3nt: TGTGCCAGCAGTTCAGTAGCGGATGCCTACAATGAGCAGTTCTTC; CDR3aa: CASSSVADAYNEQFF